This record looks at one TCR beta chain sequence and its context. CDR1 and CDR2 (germline): SNHLY, FYNNEI. V lost 7 bases and J lost 1, with 13 bases in between. CDR3 length: 14 residues. Combining a sample-barcoded 5' primer with a J-beta primer mix, a second PCR ran for 7 to 11 cycles. TCRdb itself ran the 5' RACE reads through MiXCR, one entry per CDR3 protein. This repertoire shows approximately 730,000 distinct CDR3 sequences, approximately 55% found once; its top ten account for 40% to 50%. The sample originates from a study of blood T cells in healthy people across ages. Looking at the study overall: When template switching was applied, about one barcoded beta molecule was captured per two T cells.

J is TRBJ2-5 and V is TRBV2, with D tentatively TRBD2 (6 bases). Sequencing was done on a sample of blood. The sequence was obtained from an elderly man in good health. This chain's CDR3 is CASKGEVSQETQYF. The CDR3, as DNA: TGTGCCAGCAAAGGGGAGGTTTCCCAAGAGACCCAGTACTTC.